This record covers a single T cell receptor (beta chain). Original data processing: Reference gene primer amplification yielded estimated nucleated cell counts. Here immunoSEQ multiplex PCR was the method, and the copy in TCRdb shows in-frame clones only, minus some. V and J calls and clone size are as listed in that table; D and trimming were resolved from the DNA. This sample has about 150,000 clones, with about 88% found just once. The CDR3 is 15 amino acids. Between the trimmed V and J ends, which lost 6 bases and 4 bases, there was a span of 16 bases. CDR1 is MNHNY and CDR2 is SVGAGI in the germline V gene (reference sequence). These data are taken from a study of blood T cell repertoires in COVID-19. Study at large: Some COVID-19 samples were acute and others convalescent; all came from the United States, Italy and Spain. PBMCs, B-cell-depleted T cells, or T cells were the source of the cDNA or gDNA that made up the material.

The sequenced sample was peripheral blood. The origin of this receptor is a human donor in a cohort sampled during active COVID-19. The rearrangement uses TRBV6-6 and TRBJ2-1, with D possibly being TRBD2 (7 bases). CDR3 loop: CASRLRGAGYNEQFF. The CDR3 DNA reads TGTGCCAGCAGGCTTCGGGGGGCGGGATACAATGAGCAGTTCTTC.